This T cell receptor (beta chain) was obtained from a study of beta chain features in type 1 diabetes. Background on the study: Sorted cells numbering 107,917,701 were examined across all samples. Regarding the study as a whole: A possible short-template PCR bias applies equally to patients and controls. Shorter TCRB CDR3s, moderately but significantly so, marked every one of the four CD4+ subsets in Type 1 diabetes patients.

Sorting gave populations that all exceeded 95% purity. Turning to this clone: Its antigen is not known.

Trimming took 5 bases from V and 0 from J; bases not matched to a gene: 10. Germline loops: CDR1 SGHTA, CDR2 FQGNSA. CDR3 length: 17 amino acids. The entirety of the isolated RNA underwent reverse transcription, so expressed TCRB transcripts were sequenced. The data were produced by immunoSEQ multiplex PCR, yet TCRdb's version contains in-frame clones alone and is incomplete. There are around 650,000 clones in the sample; approximately 13% occur only once, and around 0.12% lies in the top ten. V gene TRBV7-2 combines with J gene TRBJ2-1; 7 nucleotides line up with TRBD1. This sequence was found in a young man with type 1 diabetes. The sequenced sample consisted of naive CD4+ T cells from blood. The CDR3 loop reads CASSPSGTARSYNEQFF. The CDR3 coding sequence is TGTGCCAGCAGCCCATCCGGGACAGCTCGCTCCTACAATGAGCAGTTCTTC.